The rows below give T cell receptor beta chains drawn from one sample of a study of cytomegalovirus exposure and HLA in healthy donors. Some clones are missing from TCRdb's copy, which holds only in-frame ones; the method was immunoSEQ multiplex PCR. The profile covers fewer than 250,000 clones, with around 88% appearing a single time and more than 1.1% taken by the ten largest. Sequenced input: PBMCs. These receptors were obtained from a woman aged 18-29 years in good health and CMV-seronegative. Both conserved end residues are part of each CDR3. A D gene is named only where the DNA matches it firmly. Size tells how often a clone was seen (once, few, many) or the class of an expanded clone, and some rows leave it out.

DNA: TGTGCCAGCAGTGAAGCTCGGGACTACCGGACAAAGGGGGACTCCTACGAGCAGTACTTC; CDR3: CASSEARDYRTKGDSYEQYF; D: -; size: once; J: TRBJ2-7; V: TRBV6-1
DNA: TGTGCCAGCACCAAGACTAGCGGGGCAATAACAGATACGCAGTATTTT; CDR3: CASTKTSGAITDTQYF; D: TRBD2; size: -; J: TRBJ2-3; V: TRBV9
DNA: TGTGCCAGCAGTGGCCAGGGAAGCAATCAGCCCCAGCATTTT; CDR3: CASSGQGSNQPQHF; D: -; size: -; J: TRBJ1-5; V: TRBV2
DNA: TGTGCCAGCAGCAAAACCCCGCGGGAGGGCCTCTCCAAAAACATTCAGTACTTC; CDR3: CASSKTPREGLSKNIQYF; D: -; size: -; J: TRBJ2-4; V: TRBV21-1
DNA: TGTGCCAGCAGCACGGACAGGGCGAGCACAGATACGCAGTATTTT; CDR3: CASSTDRASTDTQYF; D: TRBD1; size: -; J: TRBJ2-3; V: TRBV7-3
DNA: TGTGCCACCCATGTGGGACTAGCTTTTTTTGTCATTCAGTACTTC; CDR3: CATHVGLAFFVIQYF; D: TRBD2; size: -; J: TRBJ2-4; V: TRBV6-1
DNA: TGTGCCAGCAGCTCCCGTATCCCCGGGGAGCTGTTTTTT; CDR3: CASSSRIPGELFF; D: -; size: -; J: TRBJ2-2; V: TRBV7-8
DNA: TGTGCCAGCAGCGCCCTCGGGTATAGCAATCAGCCCCAGCATTTT; CDR3: CASSALGYSNQPQHF; D: -; size: -; J: TRBJ1-5; V: TRBV9
DNA: TGTGCCAGTAGTATAGGACTGAGGCAAAGGCCCCAGCATTTT; CDR3: CASSIGLRQRPQHF; D: -; size: -; J: TRBJ1-5; V: TRBV19
DNA: TGTGCCAGCAGCTTAGACCGGGACAGGGATCTCACCGGGGAGCTGTTTTTT; CDR3: CASSLDRDRDLTGELFF; D: TRBD1; size: -; J: TRBJ2-2; V: TRBV7-6
DNA: TGTGCCAGCAGTCCGTGGACAGGGAGGACTGAAGCTTTCTTT; CDR3: CASSPWTGRTEAFF; D: TRBD1; size: few; J: TRBJ1-1; V: TRBV27
DNA: TGCAGCATCATGGGGGGGGGCGGCTACGAGCAGTACTTC; CDR3: CSIMGGGGYEQYF; D: -; size: -; J: TRBJ2-7; V: TRBV29-1
DNA: TGTGCCAGCTCACCAGAGTCCTACACAGATACGCAGTATTTT; CDR3: CASSPESYTDTQYF; D: -; size: -; J: TRBJ2-3; V: TRBV18
DNA: TGTGCCAGCAGCCCACCTACAGGGTTTGGCACTGAAGCTTTCTTT; CDR3: CASSPPTGFGTEAFF; D: -; size: once; J: TRBJ1-1; V: TRBV9
DNA: TGCGCCAGCAGCTCGCCGGGGGAGACAGGGGTTGAGACCCAGTACTTC; CDR3: CASSSPGETGVETQYF; D: TRBD1; size: once; J: TRBJ2-5; V: TRBV5-1
DNA: TGCGCCAGCACCTACGGGGGCTCCTACAATGAGCAGTTCTTC; CDR3: CASTYGGSYNEQFF; D: -; size: -; J: TRBJ2-1; V: TRBV5-1
DNA: TGTGCCAGCAGTGAAAACCCCTTCGAGGGATACAATGAGCAGTTCTTC; CDR3: CASSENPFEGYNEQFF; D: -; size: once; J: TRBJ2-1; V: TRBV6-1
DNA: TGTGCCAGCAGCCCAGGGGTCCTAGCGGGAGTACGGAGCGGGGAGCTGTTTTTT; CDR3: CASSPGVLAGVRSGELFF; D: TRBD2; size: -; J: TRBJ2-2; V: TRBV7-9
DNA: TGTGCCAGCAGCCTGAGACAGTCGAACACTGAAGCTTTCTTT; CDR3: CASSLRQSNTEAFF; D: -; size: -; J: TRBJ1-1; V: TRBV11-2
DNA: TGCAGCGTTGATAAGGGGGCACGGGATACGCAGTATTTT; CDR3: CSVDKGARDTQYF; D: TRBD1; size: -; J: TRBJ2-3; V: TRBV29-1
DNA: TGTGCCAGCAGGGGGACTCCACGCGAGACCCAGTACTTC; CDR3: CASRGTPRETQYF; D: -; size: -; J: TRBJ2-5; V: TRBV2
DNA: TGTGCTAGTGGTTTTGCGGGGCAAGAGACCCAGTACTTC; CDR3: CASGFAGQETQYF; D: -; size: -; J: TRBJ2-5; V: TRBV12-5
DNA: TGCGCCAGCAGCTTGTCCGCAAGCGTTTCGAGCTATGGCTACACCTTC; CDR3: CASSLSASVSSYGYTF; D: -; size: -; J: TRBJ1-2; V: TRBV5-1
DNA: TGCGCCAGCAGCTCAACTAGCGGGGTGTTTTCCTACAATGAGCAGTTCTTC; CDR3: CASSSTSGVFSYNEQFF; D: TRBD2; size: -; J: TRBJ2-1; V: TRBV5-1
DNA: TGTGCCAGCAGTGGAGACGGGGGATCCACTGAAGCTTTCTTT; CDR3: CASSGDGGSTEAFF; D: -; size: -; J: TRBJ1-1; V: TRBV6-1
DNA: TGTGCCAGCAGCCTGCAGGGTAATCAGCCCCAGCATTTT; CDR3: CASSLQGNQPQHF; D: -; size: -; J: TRBJ1-5; V: TRBV14
DNA: TGTGCCAGCAGCCGGCGGGGGACAGGAGCCTACAATGAGCAGTTCTTC; CDR3: CASSRRGTGAYNEQFF; D: -; size: -; J: TRBJ2-1; V: TRBV14
DNA: TGTGCCAGCAGTTGGACTAGCGGGACAGGGGGTGAGCAGTTCTTC; CDR3: CASSWTSGTGGEQFF; D: -; size: -; J: TRBJ2-1; V: TRBV25-1
DNA: TGTGCCAGCAGCTTAGGGACTAGTCCCAACGAGCAGTACTTC; CDR3: CASSLGTSPNEQYF; D: TRBD2; size: -; J: TRBJ2-7; V: TRBV7-3
DNA: TGTGCCAGCTCATACGGACAGGGGAACTATGGCTACACCTTC; CDR3: CASSYGQGNYGYTF; D: TRBD1; size: -; J: TRBJ1-2; V: TRBV18
DNA: TGCGCCAGCAGCTTGTCTGTCTCGACAGGGTTGCAAGAGACCCAGTACTTC; CDR3: CASSLSVSTGLQETQYF; D: TRBD1; size: -; J: TRBJ2-5; V: TRBV5-1
DNA: TGCGCCAGCGGCTTTGGACAGGGCCTCTCTGGGGCCAACGTCCTGACTTTC; CDR3: CASGFGQGLSGANVLTF; D: TRBD1; size: -; J: TRBJ2-6; V: TRBV5-1
DNA: TGCGCCAGCAGCTTGGGGGACAGGGGGTCTGGCTACACCTTC; CDR3: CASSLGDRGSGYTF; D: TRBD1; size: -; J: TRBJ1-2; V: TRBV5-1
DNA: TGTGCCAGCAGCCCCCCAGGGCAGGGAAGGGGATACGAGCAGTACTTC; CDR3: CASSPPGQGRGYEQYF; D: -; size: -; J: TRBJ2-7; V: TRBV9
DNA: TGCGCCAGCAGCCTGGGGGCGGCTAGCGGCTACGAGCAGTACTTC; CDR3: CASSLGAASGYEQYF; D: -; size: -; J: TRBJ2-7; V: TRBV4-1
DNA: TGCGCCAGCAGCTCAAGCGGGGGGAGCACAGATACGCAGTATTTT; CDR3: CASSSSGGSTDTQYF; D: TRBD2; size: -; J: TRBJ2-3; V: TRBV4-1
DNA: TGTGCCAGCTCCCGGGGGGAAGGGGCTACCGGCACTGAAGCTTTCTTT; CDR3: CASSRGEGATGTEAFF; D: -; size: many; J: TRBJ1-1; V: TRBV19
DNA: TGCGCCAGCAGCCCCTCCGGGACTAGCGGGGGGGACAATGAGCAGTTCTTC; CDR3: CASSPSGTSGGDNEQFF; D: TRBD2; size: -; J: TRBJ2-1; V: TRBV5-1
DNA: TGTGCCAGCAGTTACTCGTTAGCGGGAGTCCCAGATACGCAGTATTTT; CDR3: CASSYSLAGVPDTQYF; D: TRBD2; size: once; J: TRBJ2-3; V: TRBV6-5
DNA: TGTGCCAGCAGCTTAGCCTTGGGACAGGCAAGCACCGGGGAGCTGTTTTTT; CDR3: CASSLALGQASTGELFF; D: TRBD1; size: -; J: TRBJ2-2; V: TRBV7-7
DNA: TGTGCCTGGAACAGGGGGCTGAACACCGGGGAGCTGTTTTTT; CDR3: CAWNRGLNTGELFF; D: TRBD1; size: -; J: TRBJ2-2; V: TRBV30
DNA: TGTGCCAGTATGACAGCCCCTAATCAGCCCCAGCATTTT; CDR3: CASMTAPNQPQHF; D: -; size: -; J: TRBJ1-5; V: TRBV19
DNA: TGTGCCACCAAAGGCGGGGGCCCAGGGAACACTGAAGCTTTCTTT; CDR3: CATKGGGPGNTEAFF; D: -; size: -; J: TRBJ1-1; V: TRBV6-5
DNA: TGTGCCAGCAGCCCGACTAGCGGGGGGGCGGGCGAGCAGTTCTTC; CDR3: CASSPTSGGAGEQFF; D: TRBD2; size: -; J: TRBJ2-1; V: TRBV6-1
DNA: TGTGCCAGTAGTCCAACACGCGTCTGGGGCCTGAACACTGAAGCTTTCTTT; CDR3: CASSPTRVWGLNTEAFF; D: -; size: once; J: TRBJ1-1; V: TRBV19
DNA: TGTGCCAGCAGGCGTCAGGGTGGAACTGAAGCTTTCTTT; CDR3: CASRRQGGTEAFF; D: -; size: -; J: TRBJ1-1; V: TRBV27
DNA: TGTGCCAGCAGCTTGCCGCTAATCGAGCAGTACTTC; CDR3: CASSLPLIEQYF; D: -; size: -; J: TRBJ2-7; V: TRBV5-4
DNA: TGCGCCAGCAGCACAACATCCGGGGTTGGTGGCTACACCTTC; CDR3: CASSTTSGVGGYTF; D: -; size: -; J: TRBJ1-2; V: TRBV5-1